The 9 T cell receptor beta chains below were found in one sample sequenced in a study of Ad26.COV2.S vaccination and SARS-CoV-2 variants. Using immunoSEQ multiplex PCR, the repertoire was profiled, and TCRdb retains in-frame clones only, with some absent. The data contain hundreds of thousands of clones, around 92% of them singletons. This sample's treatment: approximately 18 received Ad26.COV2.S at low or high dose, single or two shots; several received placebo; per-sample allocation not given. The samples date from day 63 after the first vaccine or placebo injection. The input for sequencing was peripheral blood, taken in a trial of Ad26.COV2.S vaccine versus placebo. The receptor source for this set is a person between 18 and 59 years old who received the Ad26.COV2.S COVID-19 vaccine or a placebo.

The chain has TRBV2 and TRBJ2-1, with TRBD2 matching 8 bases. Germline CDR1 and CDR2: SNHLY and FYNNEI. The V and J ends lost 6 bases and 6 bases, in that order; junction bases with no gene match: 7. CDR3 length: 14 amino acids. The CDR3 loop reads CASRPGLVVNEQFF. The CDR3 nucleotides read TGTGCCAGCAGACCGGGACTAGTTGTCAATGAGCAGTTCTTC. Supplemented by reference TRBV2 and TRBJ2-1, the full variable domain reads EPEVTQTPSHQVTQMGQEVILRCVPISNHLYFYWYRQILGQKVEFLVSFYNNEISEKSEIFDDQFSVERPDGSNFTLKIRSTKLEDSAMYFCASRPGLVVNEQFFGPGTRLTVL.

The chain uses TRBV30 and TRBJ2-1, with D perhaps given as TRBD1 or TRBD2 (5 bases each). Germline V lookup: CDR1 GTSNPN, CDR2 SVGIG (reference sequence). The CDR3 is made up of 15 amino acids. Trimming took off 0 bases at V and 7 bases at J, with 16 bases between the two ends. In DNA, the CDR3 is TGTGCCTGGAGTGTTGGGGGAGCTTCGCGGAATGAGCAGTTCTTC. It codes for CAWSVGGASRNEQFF.

This chain connects TRBV6-5 to TRBJ1-6; the D gene is possibly TRBD1 (5 bases). Trimming pared 7 bases from V and 5 bases from J, leaving 12 bases between. This CDR3 contains 14 residues. CDR1 and CDR2 (germline): MNHEY, SVGAGI. CDR3 sequence (DNA): TGTGCCAGCACCCTCCCAGGGAATAATTCACCCCTCCACTTT. It translates to CASTLPGNNSPLHF.

V gene TRBV6-5 combines with J gene TRBJ1-6; no clear D gene. Per the germline V gene, CDR1 is MNHEY and CDR2 is SVGAGI. CDR3 size: 14 residues. V lost 5 bases to trimming and J lost 11 bases, with 16 bases between them. CDR3 bases: TGTGCCAGCAGTCCCCGAACGGCGGACCCACCCCTCCACTTT. As protein: CASSPRTADPPLHF.

The chain recombines TRBV6-6 with TRBJ2-1; D might be TRBD2 (6 bases). Germline V gene sequence: CDR1 MNHNY, CDR2 SVGAGI (reference sequence). Trimming removed 6 bases from V and 7 bases from J, with 13 bases in between. This CDR3 has 13 amino acids. The CDR3 reads CASRTGTVNEQFF. The CDR3 DNA reads as TGTGCCAGCAGAACCGGGACTGTAAATGAGCAGTTCTTC.

This sequence joins TRBV7-6 and TRBJ2-3, with TRBD1 matching over 7 bases. Germline-derived CDR1 and CDR2 are SGHVS and FNYEAQ. CDR3 size: 15 residues. After removal of 5 bases from V and 0 bases from J, the junction contained 5 bases not matched to a gene. This CDR3 reads CASSSRGSSTDTQYF. The CDR3 nucleotides are TGTGCCAGCAGCAGCAGGGGGTCTAGCACAGATACGCAGTATTTT. Drawing the rest from reference TRBV7-6 and TRBJ2-3, the complete variable domain is GAGVSQSPRYKVTKRGQDVALRCDPISGHVSLYWYRQALGQGPEFLTYFNYEAQQDKSGLPNDRFSAERPEGSISTLTIQRTEQRDSAMYRCASSSRGSSTDTQYFGPGTRLTVL.

The chain links TRBV5-1 to TRBJ2-1, with D tentatively TRBD2 (7 bases). The CDR3 is 17 residues long. The germline gives CDR1 SGHRS, CDR2 YFSETQ. The ends were cut back, 7 bases at V and 8 bases at J, with 28 bases in the middle. CDR3 residues: CASQVRGQNPPIDEQFF. CDR3 bases: TGCGCCAGCCAAGTGCGGGGGCAGAACCCCCCCATTGATGAGCAGTTCTTC.

J is TRBJ2-7 and V is TRBV4-3; D uncertain. V was pared by 1 base and J by 0 bases, with 10 bases between. The CDR3 sequence is 15 residues long. Germline V gene data show CDR1 as LGHNA and CDR2 as YSLEER. The CDR3 loop reads CASSQGRLSSYEQYF. CDR3 DNA: TGCGCCAGCAGCCAAGGTCGACTTAGCTCCTACGAGCAGTACTTC.

The genes are TRBV6-2 or TRBV6-3 and TRBJ2-5, with D perhaps given as TRBD1 or TRBD2 (6 bases each). Trimming removed 5 bases at V and 4 bases at J, with 17 bases between. From germline, CDR1 is MNHEY and CDR2 SVGEGT. This CDR3 is built from 15 residues. In DNA, the CDR3 is TGTGCCAGCAGTCCCTCTTGGGGGGCGGGAGAGACCCAGTACTTC. This codes for CASSPSWGAGETQYF.